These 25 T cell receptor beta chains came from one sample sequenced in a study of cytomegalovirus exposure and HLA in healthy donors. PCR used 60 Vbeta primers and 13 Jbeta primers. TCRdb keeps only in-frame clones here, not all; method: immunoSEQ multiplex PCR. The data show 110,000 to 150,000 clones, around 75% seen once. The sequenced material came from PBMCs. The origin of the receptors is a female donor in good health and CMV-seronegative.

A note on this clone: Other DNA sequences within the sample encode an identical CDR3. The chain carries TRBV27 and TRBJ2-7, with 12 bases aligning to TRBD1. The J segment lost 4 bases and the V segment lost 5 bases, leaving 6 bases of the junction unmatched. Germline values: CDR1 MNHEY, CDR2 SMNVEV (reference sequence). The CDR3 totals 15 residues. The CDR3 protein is CASSLGGQGAYEQYF. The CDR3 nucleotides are TGTGCCAGCAGTCTAGGGGGACAGGGGGCGTACGAGCAGTACTTC.

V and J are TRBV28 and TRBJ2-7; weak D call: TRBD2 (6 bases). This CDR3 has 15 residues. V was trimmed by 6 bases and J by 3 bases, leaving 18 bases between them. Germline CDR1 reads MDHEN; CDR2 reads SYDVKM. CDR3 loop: CASSPPGDSYYEQYF. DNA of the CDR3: TGTGCCAGCAGCCCCCCGGGAGATAGCTACTACGAGCAGTACTTC.

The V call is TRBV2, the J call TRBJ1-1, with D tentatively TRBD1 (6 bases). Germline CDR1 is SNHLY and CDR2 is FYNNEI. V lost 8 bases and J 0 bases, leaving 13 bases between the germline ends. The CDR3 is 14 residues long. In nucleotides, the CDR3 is TGTGCCAGCCTCTCACAGGGTATGAACACTGAAGCTTTCTTT. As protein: CASLSQGMNTEAFF. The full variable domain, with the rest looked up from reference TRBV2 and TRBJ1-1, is EPEVTQTPSHQVTQMGQEVILRCVPISNHLYFYWYRQILGQKVEFLVSFYNNEISEKSEIFDDQFSVERPDGSNFTLKIRSTKLEDSAMYFCASLSQGMNTEAFFGQGTRLTVV.

This CDR3 reads CASRLTENTEAFF. In DNA, the CDR3 is TGCGCCAGCAGGCTAACAGAGAACACTGAAGCTTTCTTT. This chain joins TRBV5-1 and TRBJ1-1; D unclear. The CDR3 extends over 13 amino acids. From germline, CDR1 is SGHRS and CDR2 YFSETQ. V lost 5 bases and J lost 1, with 9 bases in between.

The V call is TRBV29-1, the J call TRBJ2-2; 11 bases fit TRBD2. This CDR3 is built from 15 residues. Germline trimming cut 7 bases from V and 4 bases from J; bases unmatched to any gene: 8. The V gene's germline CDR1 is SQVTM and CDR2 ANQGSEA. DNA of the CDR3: TGCAGCGCCGTCACTAGCGGGAGAGGCACCGGGGAGCTGTTTTTT. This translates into CSAVTSGRGTGELFF.

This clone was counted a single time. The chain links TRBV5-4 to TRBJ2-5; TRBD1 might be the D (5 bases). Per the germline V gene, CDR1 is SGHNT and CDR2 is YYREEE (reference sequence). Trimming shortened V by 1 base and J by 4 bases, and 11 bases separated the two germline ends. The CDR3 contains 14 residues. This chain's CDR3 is CASSLRAGPETQYF. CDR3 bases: TGTGCCAGCAGCTTGAGGGCAGGGCCAGAGACCCAGTACTTC.

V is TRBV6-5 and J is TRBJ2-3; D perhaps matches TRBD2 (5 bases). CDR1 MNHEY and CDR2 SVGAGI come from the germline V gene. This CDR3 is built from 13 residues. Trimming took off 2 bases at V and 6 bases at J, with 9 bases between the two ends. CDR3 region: CASSYGSGDTQYF. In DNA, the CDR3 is TGTGCCAGCAGTTACGGCTCGGGGGATACGCAGTATTTT.

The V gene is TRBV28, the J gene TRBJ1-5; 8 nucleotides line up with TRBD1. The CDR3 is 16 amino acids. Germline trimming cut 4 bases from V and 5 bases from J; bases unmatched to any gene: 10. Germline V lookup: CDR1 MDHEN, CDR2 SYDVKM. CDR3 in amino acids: CASSSRGQGGYQPQHF. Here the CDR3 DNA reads TGTGCCAGCAGTTCCCGCGGACAGGGTGGTTATCAGCCCCAGCATTTT.

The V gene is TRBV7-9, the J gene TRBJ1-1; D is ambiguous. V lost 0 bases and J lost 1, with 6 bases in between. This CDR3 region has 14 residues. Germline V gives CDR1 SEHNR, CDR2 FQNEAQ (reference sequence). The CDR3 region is CASSLAPENTEAFF. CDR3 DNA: TGTGCCAGCAGCTTAGCTCCAGAGAACACTGAAGCTTTCTTT.

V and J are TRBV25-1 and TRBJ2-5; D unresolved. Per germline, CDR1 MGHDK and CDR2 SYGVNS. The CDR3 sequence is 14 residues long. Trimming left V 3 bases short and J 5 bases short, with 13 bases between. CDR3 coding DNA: TGTGCCAGCAGTGACTTGGGCAGGTCGGAGACCCAGTACTTC. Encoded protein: CASSDLGRSETQYF.

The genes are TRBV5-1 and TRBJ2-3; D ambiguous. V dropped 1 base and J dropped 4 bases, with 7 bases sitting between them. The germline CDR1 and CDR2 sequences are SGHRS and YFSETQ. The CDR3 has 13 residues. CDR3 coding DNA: TGCGCCAGCAGCTTGAACTACGCAGATACGCAGTATTTT. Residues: CASSLNYADTQYF.

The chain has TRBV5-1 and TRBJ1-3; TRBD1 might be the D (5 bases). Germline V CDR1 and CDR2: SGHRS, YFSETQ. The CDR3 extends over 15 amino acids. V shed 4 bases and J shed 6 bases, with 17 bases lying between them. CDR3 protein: CASSPAGGTVNTIYF. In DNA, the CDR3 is TGCGCCAGCAGCCCCGCCGGAGGGACGGTAAACACCATATATTTT.

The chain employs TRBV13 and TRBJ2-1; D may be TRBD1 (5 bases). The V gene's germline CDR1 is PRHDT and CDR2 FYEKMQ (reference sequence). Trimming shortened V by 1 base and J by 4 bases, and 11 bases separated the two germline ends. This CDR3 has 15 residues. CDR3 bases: TGTGCCAGCAGCTTAGAATCGACAGATTACAATGAGCAGTTCTTC. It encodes CASSLESTDYNEQFF.

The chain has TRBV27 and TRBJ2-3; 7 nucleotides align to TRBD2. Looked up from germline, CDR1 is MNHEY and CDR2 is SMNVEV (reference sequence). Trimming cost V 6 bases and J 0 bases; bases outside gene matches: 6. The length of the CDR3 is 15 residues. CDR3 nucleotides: TGTGCCAGCAGAAGGCGGGAGACCAGCACAGATACGCAGTATTTT. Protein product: CASRRRETSTDTQYF.

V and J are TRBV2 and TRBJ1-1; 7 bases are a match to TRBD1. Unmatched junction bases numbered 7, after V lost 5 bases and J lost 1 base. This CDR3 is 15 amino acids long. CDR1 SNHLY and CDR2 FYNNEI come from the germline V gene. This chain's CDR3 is CASSPSGTANTEAFF. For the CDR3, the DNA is TGTGCCAGCAGTCCCTCCGGGACAGCGAACACTGAAGCTTTCTTT.

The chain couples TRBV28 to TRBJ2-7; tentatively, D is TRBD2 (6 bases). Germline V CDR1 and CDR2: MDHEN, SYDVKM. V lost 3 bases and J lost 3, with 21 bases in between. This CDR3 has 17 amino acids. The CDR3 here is CASSFPGTLRLGYEQYF. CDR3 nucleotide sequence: TGTGCCAGCAGTTTCCCGGGGACTCTCCGCTTAGGCTACGAGCAGTACTTC.

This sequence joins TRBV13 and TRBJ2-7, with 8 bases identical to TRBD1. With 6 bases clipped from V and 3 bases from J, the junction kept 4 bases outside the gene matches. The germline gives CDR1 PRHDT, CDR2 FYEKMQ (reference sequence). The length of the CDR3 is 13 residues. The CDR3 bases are TGTGCCAGCAGTTCACAGGGGGACTACGAGCAGTACTTC. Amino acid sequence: CASSSQGDYEQYF.

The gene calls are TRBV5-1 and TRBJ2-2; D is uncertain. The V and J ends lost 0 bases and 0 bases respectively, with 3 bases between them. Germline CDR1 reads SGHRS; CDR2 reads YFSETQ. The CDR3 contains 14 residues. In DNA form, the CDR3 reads TGCGCCAGCAGCTTGGCGTCGAACACCGGGGAGCTGTTTTTT. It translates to CASSLASNTGELFF.

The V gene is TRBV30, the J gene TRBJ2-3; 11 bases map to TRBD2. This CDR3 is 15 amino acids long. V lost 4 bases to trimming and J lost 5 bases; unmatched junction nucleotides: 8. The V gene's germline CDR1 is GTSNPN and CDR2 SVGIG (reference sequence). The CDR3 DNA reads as TGTGCCTGGACCCTAGCGGGAGGCCCGGTAGATACGCAGTATTTT. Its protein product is CAWTLAGGPVDTQYF.

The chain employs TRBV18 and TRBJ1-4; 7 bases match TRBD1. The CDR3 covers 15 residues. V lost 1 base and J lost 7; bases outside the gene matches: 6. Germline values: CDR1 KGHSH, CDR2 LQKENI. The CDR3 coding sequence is TGTGCCAGCTCACCACGAGACAGGGAAGCTGAAAAACTGTTTTTT. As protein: CASSPRDREAEKLFF.

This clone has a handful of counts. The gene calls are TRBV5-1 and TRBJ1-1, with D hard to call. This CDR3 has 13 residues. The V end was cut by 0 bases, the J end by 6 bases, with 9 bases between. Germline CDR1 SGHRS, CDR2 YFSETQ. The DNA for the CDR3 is TGCGCCAGCAGCTTGGCCGGGAGATCTGAAGCTTTCTTT. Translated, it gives CASSLAGRSEAFF.

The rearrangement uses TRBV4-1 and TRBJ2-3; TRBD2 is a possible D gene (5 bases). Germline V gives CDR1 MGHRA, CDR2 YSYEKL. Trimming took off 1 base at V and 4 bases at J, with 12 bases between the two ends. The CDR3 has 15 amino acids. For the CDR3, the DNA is TGCGCCAGCAGCCAAGGGGTGGGAGCGGCAGATACGCAGTATTTT. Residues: CASSQGVGAADTQYF.

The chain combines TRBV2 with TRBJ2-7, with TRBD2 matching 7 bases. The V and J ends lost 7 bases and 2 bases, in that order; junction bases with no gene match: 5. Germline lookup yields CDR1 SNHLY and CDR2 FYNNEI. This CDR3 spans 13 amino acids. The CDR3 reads CASKGEGPYEQYF. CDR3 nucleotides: TGTGCCAGCAAAGGGGAGGGCCCCTACGAGCAGTACTTC. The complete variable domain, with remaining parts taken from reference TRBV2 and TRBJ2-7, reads EPEVTQTPSHQVTQMGQEVILRCVPISNHLYFYWYRQILGQKVEFLVSFYNNEISEKSEIFDDQFSVERPDGSNFTLKIRSTKLEDSAMYFCASKGEGPYEQYFGPGTRLTVT.

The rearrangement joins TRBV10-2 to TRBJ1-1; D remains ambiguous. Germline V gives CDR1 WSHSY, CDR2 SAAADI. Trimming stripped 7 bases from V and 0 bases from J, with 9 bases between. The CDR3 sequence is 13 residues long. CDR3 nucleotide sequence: TGCGCCAGCATGCTAGGATTGAACACTGAAGCTTTCTTT. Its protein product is CASMLGLNTEAFF.

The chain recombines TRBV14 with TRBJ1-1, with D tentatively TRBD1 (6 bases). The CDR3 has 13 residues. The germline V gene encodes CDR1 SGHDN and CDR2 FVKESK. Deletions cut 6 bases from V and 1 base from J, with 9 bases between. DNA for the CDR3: TGTGCCAGCAGTCAGGGGTCGAACACTGAAGCTTTCTTT. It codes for CASSQGSNTEAFF.